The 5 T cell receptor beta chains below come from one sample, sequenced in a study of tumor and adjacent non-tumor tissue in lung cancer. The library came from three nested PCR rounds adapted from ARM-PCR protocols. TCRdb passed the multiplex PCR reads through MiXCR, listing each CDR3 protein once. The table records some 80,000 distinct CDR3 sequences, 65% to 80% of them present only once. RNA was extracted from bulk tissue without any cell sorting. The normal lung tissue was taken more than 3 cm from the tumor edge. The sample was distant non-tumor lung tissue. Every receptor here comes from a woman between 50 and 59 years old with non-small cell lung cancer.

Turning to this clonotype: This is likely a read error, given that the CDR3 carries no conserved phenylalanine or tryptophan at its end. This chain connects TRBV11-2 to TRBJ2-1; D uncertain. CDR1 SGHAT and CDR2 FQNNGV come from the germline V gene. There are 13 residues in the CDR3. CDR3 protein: CASSLEAGGEQFL. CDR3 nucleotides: TGTGCCAGTAGCTTAGAGGCAGGCGGCGAGCAGTTCCTC.

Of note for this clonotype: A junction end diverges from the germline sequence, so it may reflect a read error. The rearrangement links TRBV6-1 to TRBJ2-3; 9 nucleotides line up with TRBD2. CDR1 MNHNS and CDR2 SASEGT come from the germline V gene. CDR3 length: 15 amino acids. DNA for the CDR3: TGTGTCAGCAGTGAACCAGCGGGAGGCACAGATATGCAGTATTTT. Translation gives CVSSEPAGGTDMQYF.

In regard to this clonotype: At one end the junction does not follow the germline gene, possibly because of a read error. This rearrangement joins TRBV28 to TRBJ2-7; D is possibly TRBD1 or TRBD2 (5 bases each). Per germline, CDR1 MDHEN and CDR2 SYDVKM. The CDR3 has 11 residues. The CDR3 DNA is TGTACCAGCAGCTCGGGGCACGAACAGTACTTC. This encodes CTSSSGHEQYF.

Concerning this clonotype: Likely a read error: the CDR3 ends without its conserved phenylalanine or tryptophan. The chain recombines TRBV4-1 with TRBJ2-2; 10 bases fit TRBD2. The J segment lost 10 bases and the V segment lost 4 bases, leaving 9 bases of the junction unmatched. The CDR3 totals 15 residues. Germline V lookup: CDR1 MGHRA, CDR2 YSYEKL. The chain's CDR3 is CASSRRTSGDLELFL. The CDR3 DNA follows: TGCGCCAGCAGCCGTCGGACTAGCGGAGATCTGGAGCTGTTTCTT.

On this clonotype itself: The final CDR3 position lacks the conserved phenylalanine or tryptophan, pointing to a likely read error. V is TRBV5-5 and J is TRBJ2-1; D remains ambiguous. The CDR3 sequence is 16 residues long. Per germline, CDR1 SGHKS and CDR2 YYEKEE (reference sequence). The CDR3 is CVSSVLWPSVDNEQFL. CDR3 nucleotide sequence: TGTGTCAGCAGCGTCCTATGGCCCTCCGTGGACAATGAGCAGTTCTTG.